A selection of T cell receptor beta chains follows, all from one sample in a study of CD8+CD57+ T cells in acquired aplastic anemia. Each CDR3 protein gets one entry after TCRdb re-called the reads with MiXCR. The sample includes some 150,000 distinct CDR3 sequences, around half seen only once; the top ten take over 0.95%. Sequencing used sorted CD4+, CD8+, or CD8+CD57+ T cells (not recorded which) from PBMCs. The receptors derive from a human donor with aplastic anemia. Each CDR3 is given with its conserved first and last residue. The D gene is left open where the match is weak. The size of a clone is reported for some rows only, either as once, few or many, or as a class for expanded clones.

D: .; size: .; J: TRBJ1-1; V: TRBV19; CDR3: CASSLGRFEAFF; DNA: TGTGCCAGTAGTCTCGGACGTTTCGAAGCTTTCTTT
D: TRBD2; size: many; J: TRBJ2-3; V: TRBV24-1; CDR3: CATSDFGERGGTDTQYF; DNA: TGTGCCACCAGTGATTTCGGCGAGCGGGGGGGCACAGATACGCAGTATTTT
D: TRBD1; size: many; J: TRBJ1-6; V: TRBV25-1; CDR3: CASSATGTGYSPLHF; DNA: TGTGCCAGCAGCGCCACCGGGACAGGGTATTCACCCCTCCACTTT
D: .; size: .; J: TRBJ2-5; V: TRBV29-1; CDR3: CSVEADQETQYF; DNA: TGCAGCGTTGAGGCAGATCAAGAGACCCAGTACTTC
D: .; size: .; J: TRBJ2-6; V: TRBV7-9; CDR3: CASSSTSTGANVLTF; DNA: TGTGCCAGCAGCTCAACAAGCACTGGGGCCAACGTCCTGACTTTC
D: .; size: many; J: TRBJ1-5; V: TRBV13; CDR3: CASSLFGQPQHF; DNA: TGTGCCAGCAGCTTATTCGGTCAGCCCCAGCATTTT
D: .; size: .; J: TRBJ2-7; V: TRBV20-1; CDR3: CSARDGSGNFYEQYF; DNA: TGCAGTGCTAGAGATGGGTCTGGGAATTTCTACGAGCAGTACTTC
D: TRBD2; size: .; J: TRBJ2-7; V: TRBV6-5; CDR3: CASSYVHPLAGGNYEQYF; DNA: TGTGCCAGCAGTTACGTACACCCGCTAGCGGGGGGCAACTACGAGCAGTACTTC
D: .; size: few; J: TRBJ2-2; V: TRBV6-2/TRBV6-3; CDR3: CASSYSDPFGAATHTGELFF; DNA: TGTGCCAGCAGTTACTCAGACCCATTCGGAGCGGCGACACACACCGGGGAGCTGTTTTTT
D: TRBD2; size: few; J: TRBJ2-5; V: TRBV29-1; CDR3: CSTGTSGVETQYF; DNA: TGCAGCACCGGGACTAGCGGGGTGGAGACCCAGTACTTC
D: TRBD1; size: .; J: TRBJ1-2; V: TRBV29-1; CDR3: CSVEGQASYGYTF; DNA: TGCAGCGTCGAGGGACAGGCGAGCTATGGCTACACCTTC
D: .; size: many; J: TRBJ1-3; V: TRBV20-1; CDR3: CSATPGNTIYF; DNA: TGCAGTGCTACCCCTGGAAACACCATATATTTT
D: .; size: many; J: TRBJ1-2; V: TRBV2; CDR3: CASSEVLYGYTF; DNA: TGTGCCAGCAGTGAAGTCCTCTATGGCTACACCTTC
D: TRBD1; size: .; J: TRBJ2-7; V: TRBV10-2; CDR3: CASGLGTGAHEQYF; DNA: TGCGCCAGCGGTCTCGGGACAGGGGCCCACGAGCAGTACTTC
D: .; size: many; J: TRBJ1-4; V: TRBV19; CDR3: CASSMRREKLFF; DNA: TGTGCCAGTAGTATGAGGAGGGAAAAACTGTTTTTT
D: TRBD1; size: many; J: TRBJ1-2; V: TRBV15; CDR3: CATSRRQGGSYGYTF; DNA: TGTGCCACCAGCAGAAGACAGGGAGGGAGCTATGGCTACACCTTC
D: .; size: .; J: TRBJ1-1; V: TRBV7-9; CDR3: CASSRATGNTEAFF; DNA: TGTGCCAGCAGCAGAGCGACAGGGAACACTGAAGCTTTCTTT
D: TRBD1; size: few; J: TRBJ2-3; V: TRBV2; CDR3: CASSEAGTASTDTQYF; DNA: TGTGCCAGCAGTGAAGCGGGGACAGCTAGCACAGATACGCAGTATTTT
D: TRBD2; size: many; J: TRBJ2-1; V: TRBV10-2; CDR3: CASVASGANNEQFF; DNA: TGCGCCAGCGTGGCTAGCGGGGCGAACAATGAGCAGTTCTTC
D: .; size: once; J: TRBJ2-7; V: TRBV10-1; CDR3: CASSPLGTGEYNEQYF; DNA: TGCGCCAGCAGTCCCTTGGGGACGGGGGAGTACAATGAGCAGTACTTC
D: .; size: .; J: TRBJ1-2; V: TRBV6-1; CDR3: CASSESFTGGYTF; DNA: TGTGCCAGCAGTGAAAGTTTTACTGGGGGCTACACCTTC
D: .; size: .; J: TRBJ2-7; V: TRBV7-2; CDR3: CASSPLVPEQYF; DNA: TGTGCCAGCAGCCCGTTGGTCCCCGAGCAGTACTTC
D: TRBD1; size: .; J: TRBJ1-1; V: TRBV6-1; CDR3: CASAGTESMNTEAFF; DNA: TGTGCCAGTGCCGGGACAGAGAGCATGAACACTGAAGCTTTCTTT
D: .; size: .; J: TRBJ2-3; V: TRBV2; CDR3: CASTLTRDTDTQYF; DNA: TGTGCCAGCACCTTGACCAGGGACACAGATACGCAGTATTTT
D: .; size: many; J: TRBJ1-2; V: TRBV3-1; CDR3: CASSQGTTGLGYTF; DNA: TGTGCCAGCAGCCAAGGCACTACAGGGTTGGGCTACACCTTC
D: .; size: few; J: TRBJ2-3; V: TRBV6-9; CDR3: CASSYYAVLGENWTDTQYF; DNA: TGTGCCAGCAGTTATTACGCAGTGTTAGGGGAGAATTGGACAGATACGCAGTATTTT
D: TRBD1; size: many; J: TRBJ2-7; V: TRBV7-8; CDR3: CASSLPDRDEQYF; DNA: TGTGCCAGCAGCTTACCGGACAGGGATGAGCAGTACTTC